This T cell receptor (beta chain) was obtained from a study of T cells in Graves' hyperthyroidism and ophthalmopathy. On this clonotype itself: Antigen unknown.

Amplified TCR beta CDR3 regions derived from RNA transcripts. HTBI primers were used for first-round RT-PCR of the TCR CDR3. TCRdb independently ran MiXCR on the multiplex PCR reads; one entry per CDR3 protein. This table holds roughly 290,000 distinct CDR3 sequences, roughly 13% found once. General study points: Clonotypes that were expanded in thyroid above 0.001 mostly appeared in blood too. Stable hyperthyroidism was separated from ophthalmopathy by a model based on 13 V-J features.

Used for diagnoses were clinical symptoms, serum thyroxine and TRAb, thyroid ultrasound and orbital computed tomography. The PBMCs had their origin in 7.5 to 10 ml of fresh peripheral blood. Looked up from germline, CDR1 is LNHDA and CDR2 is SQIVND (reference sequence). V lost 3 bases to trimming and J lost 7 bases, with 15 bases between them. This CDR3 has 14 amino acids. The clonotype comes from a woman in her 40s with Graves' hyperthyroidism. The chain carries TRBV19 and TRBJ1-2, with a tentative D call TRBD1 (6 bases). What was sequenced was blood. The CDR3 DNA reads as TGTGCCAGTAGTATTGGGGGGCGTATAGCTGGCTACACCTTC. It encodes CASSIGGRIAGYTF.